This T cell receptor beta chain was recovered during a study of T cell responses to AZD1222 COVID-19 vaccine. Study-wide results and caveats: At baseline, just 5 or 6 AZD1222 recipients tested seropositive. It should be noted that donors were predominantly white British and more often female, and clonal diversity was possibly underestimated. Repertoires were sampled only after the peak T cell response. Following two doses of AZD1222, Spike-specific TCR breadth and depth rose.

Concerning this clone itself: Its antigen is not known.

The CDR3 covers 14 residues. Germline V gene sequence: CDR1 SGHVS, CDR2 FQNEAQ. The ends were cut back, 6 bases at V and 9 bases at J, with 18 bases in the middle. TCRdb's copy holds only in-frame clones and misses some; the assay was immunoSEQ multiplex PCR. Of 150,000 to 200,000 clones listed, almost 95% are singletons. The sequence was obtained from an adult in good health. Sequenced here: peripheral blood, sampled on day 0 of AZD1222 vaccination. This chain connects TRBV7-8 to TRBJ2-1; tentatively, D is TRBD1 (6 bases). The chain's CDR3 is CASRRLQGITEQFF. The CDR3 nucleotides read TGTGCCAGCAGAAGATTACAGGGTATTACTGAGCAGTTCTTC.